Below are 16 T cell receptor beta chains sequenced from a single sample in a study of OX40 agonist ivuxolimab in advanced cancers. Here immunoSEQ multiplex PCR was the method, and the copy in TCRdb shows in-frame clones only, minus some. Among approximately 49,000 clones listed, around 84% were seen once. The specimen was CD4+ or CD8+ T cells sorted from blood, collected in a trial of the OX40 agonist ivuxolimab. The receptors come from an adult with an advanced solid tumor such as melanoma, head and neck, liver or kidney cancer.

V and J are TRBV29-1 and TRBJ1-2, with D hard to call. This CDR3 has 11 amino acids. The germline V and J ends were trimmed by 7 bases and 0 bases, with 6 bases remaining between them. Germline CDR1 is SQVTM and CDR2 is ANQGSEA. The CDR3 protein is CSGEANYGYTF. The DNA of the CDR3 is TGCAGCGGGGAGGCTAACTATGGCTACACCTTC.

V gene TRBV7-3 combines with J gene TRBJ2-2; no definite D call. V lost 5 bases and J lost 6, with 13 bases in between. The CDR3 runs to 14 residues. Germline CDR1 is SGHTA and CDR2 is FQGTGA. The CDR3 DNA follows: TGTGCCAGCAGCCCCCTAGGGCGGTCCGGGGAGCTGTTTTTT. This sequence encodes CASSPLGRSGELFF.

The chain employs TRBV4-3 and TRBJ1-1, with D unclear. This CDR3 comprises 13 residues. From germline, CDR1 is LGHNA and CDR2 YSLEER. V shed 1 base and J shed 1 base, with 4 bases lying between them. Written as DNA, the CDR3 is TGCGCCAGCAGCCAAGGGTCGAACACTGAAGCTTTCTTT. This encodes CASSQGSNTEAFF.

The chain uses TRBV27 and TRBJ2-1, with D maybe TRBD2 (6 bases). V lost 6 bases and J lost 5, with 11 bases in between. From germline, CDR1 is MNHEY and CDR2 SMNVEV (reference sequence). This CDR3 has 13 residues. DNA for the CDR3: TGTGCCAGCAGGATGGGGGGACACAATGAGCAGTTCTTC. This codes for CASRMGGHNEQFF.

CDR3 in DNA: TGCGCCAGCAGCCAAGTTGGGGATCTCTACGAGCAGTACGTC. The encoded protein is CASSQVGDLYEQYV. The genes are TRBV4-1 and TRBJ2-7, with D unresolved. CDR1 and CDR2 from the germline V gene are MGHRA and YSYEKL. Trimming stripped 1 base from V and 3 bases from J, with 10 bases between. CDR3 length equals 14 residues.

The chain links TRBV19 to TRBJ1-6; TRBD1 might be the D (5 bases). Looked up from germline, CDR1 is LNHDA and CDR2 is SQIVND (reference sequence). The CDR3 totals 16 residues. V shed 4 bases and J shed 0 bases, with 10 bases lying between them. In DNA, the CDR3 is TGTGCCAGTAGTACCCGACAGAGCTCCTATAATTCACCCCTCCACTTT. Its translation: CASSTRQSSYNSPLHF.

This chain links TRBV25-1 with TRBJ1-3; D is unclear. The CDR3 has 16 residues. Germline V gene lookup returns CDR1 MGHDK and CDR2 SYGVNS. V was shortened by 0 bases and J by 0 bases, with 9 bases between the two germline ends. The chain's CDR3 is CASSEYRVRSGNTIYF. The CDR3 bases are TGTGCCAGCAGTGAATATAGGGTTCGCTCTGGAAACACCATATATTTT.

This chain links TRBV7-9 with TRBJ1-1; no clear D. Trimming took off 5 bases at V and 1 base at J, with 14 bases between the two ends. Germline V gene sequence: CDR1 SEHNR, CDR2 FQNEAQ (reference sequence). This CDR3 has 15 amino acids. DNA for the CDR3: TGTGCCAGCAGCCCGGGGTGGAGTAAGAACACTGAAGCTTTCTTT. Translation gives CASSPGWSKNTEAFF.

V and J are TRBV13 and TRBJ2-1, with TRBD2 matching 12 bases. This CDR3 is 16 amino acids long. V lost 1 base to trimming and J lost 5 bases; unmatched junction nucleotides: 3. Germline loops: CDR1 PRHDT, CDR2 FYEKMQ (reference sequence). CDR3: CASSLEASGGDNEQFF. DNA for the CDR3: TGTGCCAGCAGCTTAGAGGCTAGCGGGGGGGACAATGAGCAGTTCTTC.

The V gene is TRBV10-3, the J gene TRBJ1-3; tentative D call: TRBD1 (5 bases). The CDR3 has 17 amino acids. Per the germline V gene, CDR1 is ENHRY and CDR2 is SYGVKD. V was pared by 3 bases and J by 0 bases, with 15 bases between. As DNA, the CDR3 is TGTGCCATCAGTGATGAGGGACGACTCCTCTCTGGAAACACCATATATTTT. Translating it yields CAISDEGRLLSGNTIYF.

The rearrangement joins TRBV5-4 to TRBJ1-6; D is uncertain. Germline CDR1 and CDR2: SGHNT and YYREEE (reference sequence). This CDR3 is built from 12 residues. The V end was cut by 4 bases, the J end by 10 bases, with 9 bases between. DNA for the CDR3: TGTGCCAGCAGCCAAGACTCCTCACCCCTCCACTTT. This codes for CASSQDSSPLHF. The full variable domain, with the rest looked up from reference TRBV5-4 and TRBJ1-6, is ETGVTQSPTHLIKTRGQQVTLRCSSQSGHNTVSWYQQALGQGPQFIFQYYREEENGRGNFPPRFSGLQFPNYSSELNVNALELDDSALYLCASSQDSSPLHFGNGTRLTVT.

This chain links TRBV30 with TRBJ2-7; D not certain. The germline V gene has CDR1 GTSNPN and CDR2 SVGIG (reference sequence). V lost 4 bases and J 0 bases, leaving 13 bases between the germline ends. This CDR3 has 14 amino acids. The CDR3 region is CAWTVAWGSYEQYF. The CDR3 coding sequence is TGTGCCTGGACCGTAGCCTGGGGCTCCTACGAGCAGTACTTC.

This chain connects TRBV4-2 to TRBJ1-4; D is uncertain. From germline, CDR1 is LGHNA and CDR2 YNFKEQ. CDR3 length: 16 residues. Trimming pared 4 bases from V and 0 bases from J, leaving 12 bases between. As DNA, the CDR3 is TGTGCCAGCAGCCTCATGCCGGTTGCAACTAATGAAAAACTGTTTTTT. Amino acid sequence: CASSLMPVATNEKLFF.

This clone was detected many times. Distinct nucleotide sequences in the sample also encode this CDR3. The chain links TRBV13 to TRBJ1-1, with 8 bases matching TRBD1. Germline assignment: CDR1 PRHDT and CDR2 FYEKMQ (reference sequence). CDR3 size: 13 residues. J lost 6 bases, V lost 5 bases, and 5 bases had no gene match. The CDR3 sequence is CASSPPGGAEAFF. DNA of the CDR3: TGTGCCAGCAGCCCCCCAGGGGGCGCTGAAGCTTTCTTT. Full variable domain (outside the CDR3, taken from reference TRBV13 and TRBJ1-1): AAGVIQSPRHLIKEKRETATLKCYPIPRHDTVYWYQQGPGQDPQFLISFYEKMQSDKGSIPDRFSAQQFSDYHSELNMSSLELGDSALYFCASSPPGGAEAFFGQGTRLTVV.

J is TRBJ2-7 and V is TRBV7-8; 7 bases match TRBD1. V shed 5 bases, J shed 4 bases, and the junction held 8 bases outside the gene matches. The CDR3 runs 14 residues. Germline CDR1 reads SGHVS; CDR2 reads FQNEAQ. In DNA, the CDR3 is TGTGCCAGCAGCCCACGGGACAGTTCATACGAGCAGTACTTC. It specifies CASSPRDSSYEQYF.

Regarding this clone: At the DNA level, this CDR3 is encoded by other sequences in the same sample as well. The chain has TRBV5-4 and TRBJ2-7; D ambiguous. Germline CDR1 is SGHNT and CDR2 is YYREEE (reference sequence). V was trimmed by 0 bases and J by 4 bases, leaving 5 bases between them. The CDR3 is 12 residues long. The CDR3 spells CASSLGLYEQYF. The DNA of the CDR3 is TGTGCCAGCAGCTTGGGACTGTACGAGCAGTACTTC.